A single sample gave rise to the 7 T cell receptor beta chains below, sequenced in a study of T cells in Graves' hyperthyroidism and ophthalmopathy. TCR beta CDR3 sequences were amplified from RNA transcripts. Researchers ran a first-round RT-PCR on the TCR CDR3 using the HTBI primer set. TCRdb reprocessed the multiplex PCR reads with MiXCR, giving one entry per CDR3 protein. The sample has fewer than 350,000 distinct CDR3 sequences, about 14% seen once. The material sequenced was blood. These receptors were taken from a young woman with Graves' hyperthyroidism that later progressed to Graves' ophthalmopathy.

This clonotype appeared many times. The chain joins TRBV5-6 to TRBJ1-5; D not certain. CDR3 length: 14 amino acids. V lost 5 bases to trimming and J lost 1 base, with 10 bases between them. From germline, CDR1 is SGHDT and CDR2 YYEEEE. CDR3 bases: TGTGCCAGCAGTTATCGACGGAGCAATCAGCCCCAGCATTTT. It is translated as CASSYRRSNQPQHF.

This clonotype was seen ten or more times. The V and J genes are TRBV7-9 and TRBJ2-7; 7 positions agree with TRBD1. Losses at the gene ends were 5 bases for V and 4 bases for J; bases not matched to a gene: 14. This CDR3 spans 16 amino acids. Per germline, CDR1 SEHNR and CDR2 FQNEAQ (reference sequence). In DNA form, the CDR3 reads TGTGCCAGCAGCCCTACGACAGGGAAAAACTTATACGAGCAGTACTTC. This encodes CASSPTTGKNLYEQYF.

In its sample, this clonotype was seen many times. This chain links TRBV20-1 with TRBJ1-6; TRBD1 is a possible D gene (5 bases). CDR3 length: 14 amino acids. Germline CDR1 DFQATT, CDR2 SNEGSKA (reference sequence). V dropped 1 base and J dropped 7 bases, with 11 bases sitting between them. CDR3 residues: CSARVRRGNSPLHF. The CDR3 DNA reads TGCAGTGCTAGAGTTAGACGGGGGAATTCACCCCTCCACTTT.

This clonotype was detected many times. This chain links TRBV7-2 with TRBJ2-5; D is ambiguous. The germline V and J ends were trimmed by 2 bases and 2 bases, with 12 bases remaining between them. Germline-derived CDR1 and CDR2 are SGHTA and FQGNSA. The CDR3 is 15 residues long. CDR3 bases: TGTGCCAGCAGCTTAAGGCCAGGCGTACAAGAGACCCAGTACTTC. Translated: CASSLRPGVQETQYF.

The chain carries TRBV5-1 and TRBJ2-5; TRBD1 or TRBD2 may be the D gene (6 bases each). Germline values: CDR1 SGHRS, CDR2 YFSETQ. V was trimmed by 5 bases and J by 1 base, leaving 18 bases between them. CDR3 length: 16 residues. The CDR3, as DNA: TGCGCCAGCAGTTCTCGGGGGAGCAGGGGCCAAGAGACCCAGTACTTC. Its translation: CASSSRGSRGQETQYF.

On this clonotype itself: One end of the junction fails to match germline, which may point to a read error. This chain joins TRBV6-1 and TRBJ1-3; D ambiguous. Germline-derived CDR1 and CDR2 are MNHNS and SASEGT. The CDR3 loop spans 10 amino acids. The CDR3 sequence is CTSIGNTIYF. In DNA, the CDR3 is TGTACCAGCATCGGGAACACCATATATTTT.

This clonotype was counted many times. The genes are TRBV5-5 and TRBJ1-6; the match to TRBD1 covers 10 bases. The V segment lost 3 bases and the J segment 9 bases; nucleotides outside the gene matches: 6. This CDR3 spans 15 amino acids. CDR1 is SGHKS, CDR2 YYEKEE, per germline (reference sequence). The CDR3, as DNA: TGTGCCAGCAGCTCGCGGACAGGGGGAAGTTCACCCCTCCACTTT. The encoded protein is CASSSRTGGSSPLHF.